The clone carrying this T cell receptor beta chain came up once. This sample is drawn from a study of cytomegalovirus exposure and HLA in healthy donors. This PCR relied on a set of 60 Vbeta primers and 13 Jbeta primers. Generated by immunoSEQ multiplex PCR, the TCRdb table keeps only in-frame clones and is missing some. The repertoire holds some 150,000 clones, with over 70% as singletons. V lost 6 bases, J lost 7 bases, and 21 bases lay in between. There are 14 residues in the CDR3. The V gene's germline CDR1 is SQVTM and CDR2 ANQGSEA. The sequencing sample was made of PBMCs. This chain connects TRBV29-1 to TRBJ2-5; tentative D call: TRBD1 (6 bases). The TCR originated in a young woman in good health and CMV-seronegative. Here the CDR3 reads CSVGAGLYQGTQYF. The CDR3 DNA is TGCAGCGTGGGGGCAGGGTTGTATCAGGGGACCCAGTACTTC.